This T cell receptor (beta chain) was retrieved from a study of CD8 T cells in Susac syndrome. Concerning this clonotype: One junction end disagrees with the germline gene, perhaps due to a read error.

RNA was extracted with the RNeasy kit, and a quantity of roughly 0.45 to 1 ug was reverse transcribed using random hexamers. An immunoSEQ multiplex PCR generated amplified TCR beta CDR3 products spanning 54 Vbeta and 13 Jbeta. Each CDR3 protein gets one entry after TCRdb re-called the immunoSEQ multiplex PCR reads with MiXCR. The repertoire holds some 260,000 distinct CDR3 sequences, with roughly 95% as singletons. The CDR3 covers 14 residues. In germline, CDR1 is LGHDT, CDR2 YNNKEL (reference sequence). From blood CD8+ and CD4+ T cells, the TCR beta chain was sequenced. Relapsing-remitting disease, either stable or active, was present in the treatment-naive patients who were the multiple sclerosis controls. Negative magnetic isolation gave CD8+ and CD4+ cells; FACS enriched CD8+ TEMRA.

This TCR was recovered from a human donor with multiple sclerosis. What was sequenced was CD4+ T cells from PBMCs. The chain couples TRBV3-1 to TRBJ2-7; D gene uncertain. Written as DNA, the CDR3 is TGTGCCAGCAGCAAAGACCTAACAGTCTACGAGCAGTACTTC. It encodes CASSKDLTVYEQYF.